The rows below give T cell receptor beta chains drawn from one sample of a study of blood T cell repertoires in COVID-19. Sequencing was performed with immunoSEQ multiplex PCR; in TCRdb, only in-frame clones are kept and a portion is missing. The sample records approximately 280,000 clones, roughly 90% being singletons. Input material: peripheral blood. These receptors originate from a man aged 35 to 55 with acute or convalescent COVID-19. Both conserved end residues are part of each CDR3. The D gene is left open where the match is weak. Size values are once, few and many counts, or a class for expanded clones, and some rows have none.

clone size	D gene	J gene	V gene	CDR3 DNA	CDR3 protein
-	-	TRBJ2-7	TRBV5-4	TGTGCCAGTTCCCGGAGGGAGAGCTCCTACGAGCAGTACTTC	CASSRRESSYEQYF
-	-	TRBJ2-3	TRBV29-1	TGCAGCGTTAGGAGGCAGGGGATCTACACAGATACGCAGTATTTT	CSVRRQGIYTDTQYF
-	-	TRBJ1-2	TRBV30	TGTGCCTGGAGTTGGGGGGGGGCCCTAGTCGGTGGCTACACCTTC	CAWSWGGALVGGYTF
once	-	TRBJ2-7	TRBV6-9	TGTGCCAGCAGTTATTTTGCAGGGGCCCAATACGAGCAGTACTTC	CASSYFAGAQYEQYF
-	-	TRBJ1-2	TRBV24-1	TGTGCCACCAGTGGAGAGGGATATGGCTACACCTTC	CATSGEGYGYTF
-	-	TRBJ2-3	TRBV7-9	TGTGCCAGCAGGGGAAGAGGGGGATCTACAGATACGCAGTATTTT	CASRGRGGSTDTQYF
-	-	TRBJ1-2	TRBV2	TGTGCCAGCAGTGAAAGTCCCGGGTTTGGCTACACCTTC	CASSESPGFGYTF
-	-	TRBJ2-7	TRBV20-1	TGCAGTGCTAGTCAGTTGGACGAGCAGTACTTC	CSASQLDEQYF
-	TRBD1	TRBJ2-7	TRBV5-4	TGTGCCAGCAGCTTCCGGGACAGGGGTAACCACGAGCAGTACTTC	CASSFRDRGNHEQYF
few	TRBD1	TRBJ1-2	TRBV6-5	TGTGCCAGCAGTTACGGGAAGGGGGCTGTCTATGGCTACACCTTC	CASSYGKGAVYGYTF
-	-	TRBJ2-7	TRBV7-8	TGTGCCAGCAGCTTAGGGACAATCTACGAGCAGTACTTC	CASSLGTIYEQYF
-	-	TRBJ1-1	TRBV4-2	TGTGCCAGCAGCCCTCTTCGACCGGGACTTGAAGCTTTCTTT	CASSPLRPGLEAFF
-	-	TRBJ1-1	TRBV4-1	TGCGCCAGCAGCCAAGATCCACCGCAGGCAGGTACTGAAGCTTTCTTT	CASSQDPPQAGTEAFF
-	-	TRBJ1-6	TRBV21-1	TGTGCCAGCAGCAAAGATTGGGTGGACAGATTCGACTCACCCCTCCACTTT	CASSKDWVDRFDSPLHF
-	TRBD1	TRBJ1-5	TRBV10-1	TGCGCCATCGACAACAGGGGCCTAAATCAGCCCCAGCATTTT	CAIDNRGLNQPQHF
-	-	TRBJ2-3	TRBV23-1	TGCGCCAGCAGTCAATCGGGAGCGTCCCTGGTGGATACGCAGTATTTT	CASSQSGASLVDTQYF
-	-	TRBJ2-1	TRBV24-1	TGTGCCACCGGTTCTTCCAGTAGGGGCAATGAGCAGTTCTTC	CATGSSSRGNEQFF
-	-	TRBJ1-1	TRBV2	TGTGCTTCTCAGGTGGGGCCCAGCACTGAAGCTTTCTTT	CASQVGPSTEAFF
-	-	TRBJ2-3	TRBV10-1	TGCGCCAGCAGTGAGGGAGGGTACGGTACGCAGTATTTT	CASSEGGYGTQYF
-	-	TRBJ1-1	TRBV2	TGTGCCAGCAGGGCCGATGGCAGGTTTAACACTGAAGCTTTCTTT	CASRADGRFNTEAFF
once	TRBD1	TRBJ1-5	TRBV24-1	TGTGCCACCAGTGATGGGGGACAGGGCGATCAGCCCCAGCATTTT	CATSDGGQGDQPQHF
-	-	TRBJ1-4	TRBV5-1	TGCGCCAGCGGCACACCCCCCGAAAAACTGTTTTTT	CASGTPPEKLFF